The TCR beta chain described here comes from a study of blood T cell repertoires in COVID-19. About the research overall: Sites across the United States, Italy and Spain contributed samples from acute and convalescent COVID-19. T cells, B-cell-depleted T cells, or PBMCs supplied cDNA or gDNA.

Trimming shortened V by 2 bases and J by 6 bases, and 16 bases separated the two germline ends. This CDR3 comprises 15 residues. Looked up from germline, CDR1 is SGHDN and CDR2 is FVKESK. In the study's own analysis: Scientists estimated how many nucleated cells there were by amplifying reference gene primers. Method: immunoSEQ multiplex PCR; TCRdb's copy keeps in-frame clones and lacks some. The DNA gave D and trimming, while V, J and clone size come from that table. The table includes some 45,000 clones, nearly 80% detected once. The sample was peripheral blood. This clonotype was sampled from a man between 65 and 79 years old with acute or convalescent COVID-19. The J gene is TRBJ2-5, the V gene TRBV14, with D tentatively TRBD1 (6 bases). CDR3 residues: CASSQILGTQKTQYF. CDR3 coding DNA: TGTGCCAGCAGCCAAATTCTAGGGACACAGAAGACCCAGTACTTC.